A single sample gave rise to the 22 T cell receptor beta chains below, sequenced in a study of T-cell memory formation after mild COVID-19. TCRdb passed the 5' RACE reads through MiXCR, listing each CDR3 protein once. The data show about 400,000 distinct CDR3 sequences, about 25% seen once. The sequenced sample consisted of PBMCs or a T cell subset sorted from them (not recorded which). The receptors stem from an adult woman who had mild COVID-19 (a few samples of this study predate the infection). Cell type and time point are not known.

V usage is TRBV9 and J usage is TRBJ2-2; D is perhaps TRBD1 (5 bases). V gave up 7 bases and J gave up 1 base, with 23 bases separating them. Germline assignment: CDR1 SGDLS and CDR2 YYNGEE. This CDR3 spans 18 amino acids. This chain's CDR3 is CASGIRRNGAVNTGELFF. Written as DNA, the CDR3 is TGTGCCAGCGGAATTAGGAGAAATGGGGCGGTGAACACCGGGGAGCTGTTTTTT.

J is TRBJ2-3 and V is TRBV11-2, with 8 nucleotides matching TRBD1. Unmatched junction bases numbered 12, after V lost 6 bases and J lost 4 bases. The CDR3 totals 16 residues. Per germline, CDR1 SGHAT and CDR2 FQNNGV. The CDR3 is CASSSWIFRGPDTQYF. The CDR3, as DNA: TGTGCCAGCAGTAGTTGGATTTTCAGGGGGCCAGATACGCAGTATTTT.

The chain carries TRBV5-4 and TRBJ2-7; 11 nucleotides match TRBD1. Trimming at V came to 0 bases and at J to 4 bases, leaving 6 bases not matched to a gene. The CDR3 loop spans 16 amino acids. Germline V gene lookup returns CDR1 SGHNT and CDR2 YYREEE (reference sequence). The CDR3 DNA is TGTGCCAGCAGCTTGGGGTGGACAGGGGGCTGGTACGAGCAGTACTTC. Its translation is CASSLGWTGGWYEQYF.

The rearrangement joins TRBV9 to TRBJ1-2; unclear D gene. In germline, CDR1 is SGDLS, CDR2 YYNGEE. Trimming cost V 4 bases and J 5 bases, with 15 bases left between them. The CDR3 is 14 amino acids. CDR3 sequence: CASSRSWARYGYTF. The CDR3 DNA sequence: TGTGCCAGCAGCCGGTCGTGGGCCCGGTATGGCTACACCTTC.

The CDR3 bases are TGTGCCAGCAGCTTAGCCGGACAGGGGGTGAACACTGAAGCTTTCTTT. It translates to CASSLAGQGVNTEAFF. The rearrangement links TRBV7-2 to TRBJ1-1; the match to TRBD1 covers 10 bases. The V and J ends lost 0 bases and 0 bases, in that order; junction bases with no gene match: 1. Germline lookup yields CDR1 SGHTA and CDR2 FQGNSA. This CDR3 region has 16 residues.

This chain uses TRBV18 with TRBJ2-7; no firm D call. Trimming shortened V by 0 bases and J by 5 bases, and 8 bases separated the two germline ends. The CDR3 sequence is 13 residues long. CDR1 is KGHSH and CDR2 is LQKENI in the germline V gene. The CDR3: CASSPPRNDEQYF. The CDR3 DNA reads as TGTGCCAGCTCACCACCCAGGAACGACGAGCAGTACTTC.

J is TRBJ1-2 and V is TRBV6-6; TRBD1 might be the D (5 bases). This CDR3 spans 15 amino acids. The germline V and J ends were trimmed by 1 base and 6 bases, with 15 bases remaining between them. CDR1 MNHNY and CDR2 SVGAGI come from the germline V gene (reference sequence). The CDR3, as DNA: TGTGCCAGCAGTTACTTCCCGGGTCAGGGTAATGGCTACACCTTC. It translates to CASSYFPGQGNGYTF.

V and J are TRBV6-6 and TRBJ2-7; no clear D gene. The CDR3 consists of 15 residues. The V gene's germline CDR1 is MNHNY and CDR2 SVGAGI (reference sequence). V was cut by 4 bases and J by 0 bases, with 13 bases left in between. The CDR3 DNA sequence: TGTGCCAGCAGTTCCCCGAAAGGGTCCTCCTACGAGCAGTACTTC. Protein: CASSSPKGSSYEQYF.

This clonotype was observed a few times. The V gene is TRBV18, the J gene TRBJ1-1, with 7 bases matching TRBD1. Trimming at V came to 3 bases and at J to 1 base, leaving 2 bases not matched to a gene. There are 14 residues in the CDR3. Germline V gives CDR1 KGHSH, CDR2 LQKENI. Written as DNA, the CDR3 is TGTGCCAGCTCACCGGGACAGAAGAACACTGAAGCTTTCTTT. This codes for CASSPGQKNTEAFF.

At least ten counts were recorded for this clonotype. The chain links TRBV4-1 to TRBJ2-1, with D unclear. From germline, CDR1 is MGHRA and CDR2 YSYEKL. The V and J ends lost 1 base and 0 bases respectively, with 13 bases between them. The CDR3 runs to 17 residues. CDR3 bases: TGCGCCAGCAGCCAAGGGGCATGGCGGAGCTCCTACAATGAGCAGTTCTTC. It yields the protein CASSQGAWRSSYNEQFF.

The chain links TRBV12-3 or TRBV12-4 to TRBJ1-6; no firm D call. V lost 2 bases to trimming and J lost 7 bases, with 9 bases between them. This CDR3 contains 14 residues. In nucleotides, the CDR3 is TGTGCCAGCAGTTTACACGGCACGAATTCACCCCTCCACTTT. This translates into CASSLHGTNSPLHF.

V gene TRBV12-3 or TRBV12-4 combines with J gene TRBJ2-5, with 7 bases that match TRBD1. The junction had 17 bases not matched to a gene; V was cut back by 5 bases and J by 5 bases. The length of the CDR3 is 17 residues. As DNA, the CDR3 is TGTGCCAGCAGTCCCGGGACAGTCACCCCACTTAGGGAGACCCAGTACTTC. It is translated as CASSPGTVTPLRETQYF.

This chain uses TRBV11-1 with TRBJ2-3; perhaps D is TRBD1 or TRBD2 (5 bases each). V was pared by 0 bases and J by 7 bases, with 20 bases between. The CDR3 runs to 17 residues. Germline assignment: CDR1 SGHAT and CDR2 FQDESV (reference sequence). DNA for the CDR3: TGTGCCAGCAGCTTAGCCTTGGGACCTGCCCTCATCCATACGCAGTATTTT. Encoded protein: CASSLALGPALIHTQYF.

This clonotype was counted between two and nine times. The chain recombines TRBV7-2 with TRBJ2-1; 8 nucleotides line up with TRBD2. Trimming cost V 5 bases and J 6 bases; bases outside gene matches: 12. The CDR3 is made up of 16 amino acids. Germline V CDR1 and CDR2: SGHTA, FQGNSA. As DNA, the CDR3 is TGTGCCAGCAGCATTGCCAGGAGCGGGAGAATCAATGAGCAGTTCTTC. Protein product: CASSIARSGRINEQFF.

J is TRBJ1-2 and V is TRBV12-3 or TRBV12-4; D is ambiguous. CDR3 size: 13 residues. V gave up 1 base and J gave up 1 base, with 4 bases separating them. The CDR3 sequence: CASSLVVNYGYTF. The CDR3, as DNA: TGTGCCAGCAGTTTAGTAGTTAACTATGGCTACACCTTC.

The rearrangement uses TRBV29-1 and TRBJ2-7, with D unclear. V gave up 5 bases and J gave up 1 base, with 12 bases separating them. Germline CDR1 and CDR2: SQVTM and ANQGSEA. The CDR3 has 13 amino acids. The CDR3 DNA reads TGCAGCGTTAGTCCTGCTTTTTCCTACGAGCAGTACTTC. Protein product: CSVSPAFSYEQYF.

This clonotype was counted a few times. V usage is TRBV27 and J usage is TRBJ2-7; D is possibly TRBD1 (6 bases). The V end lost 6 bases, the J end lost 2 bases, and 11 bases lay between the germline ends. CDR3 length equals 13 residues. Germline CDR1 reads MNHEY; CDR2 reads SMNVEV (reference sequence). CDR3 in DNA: TGTGCCAGCAGGGACAGAGGAACCTACGAGCAGTACTTC. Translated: CASRDRGTYEQYF.

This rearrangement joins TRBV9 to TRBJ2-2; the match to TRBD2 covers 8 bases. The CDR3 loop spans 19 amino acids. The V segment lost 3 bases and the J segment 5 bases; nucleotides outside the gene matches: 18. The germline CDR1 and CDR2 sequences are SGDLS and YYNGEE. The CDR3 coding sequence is TGTGCCAGCAGCGCCTCCATCGACGGGAGGGGAGCCAGGACCGGGGAGCTGTTTTTT. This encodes CASSASIDGRGARTGELFF.

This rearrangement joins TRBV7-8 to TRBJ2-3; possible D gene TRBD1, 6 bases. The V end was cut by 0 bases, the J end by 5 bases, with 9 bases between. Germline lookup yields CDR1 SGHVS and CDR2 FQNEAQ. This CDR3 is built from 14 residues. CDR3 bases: TGTGCCAGCAGCTTAGCGGGGGCGTTAGATACGCAGTATTTT. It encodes CASSLAGALDTQYF.

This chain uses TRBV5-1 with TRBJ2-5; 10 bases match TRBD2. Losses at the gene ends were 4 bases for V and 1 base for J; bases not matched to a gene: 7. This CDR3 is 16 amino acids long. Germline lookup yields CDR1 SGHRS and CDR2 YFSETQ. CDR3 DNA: TGCGCCAGCAGCCTCCCTAGCGGGAGCTCCCAAGAGACCCAGTACTTC. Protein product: CASSLPSGSSQETQYF.

The CDR3, as DNA: TGCAGTGCTAGACGGCGACAGGGGGCGGGTGAAAAACTGTTTTTT. Its translation: CSARRRQGAGEKLFF. This chain connects TRBV20-1 to TRBJ1-4; 10 nucleotides agree with TRBD1. Trimming cost V 2 bases and J 7 bases; bases outside gene matches: 7. Germline V gene sequence: CDR1 DFQATT, CDR2 SNEGSKA (reference sequence). The CDR3 has 15 residues.

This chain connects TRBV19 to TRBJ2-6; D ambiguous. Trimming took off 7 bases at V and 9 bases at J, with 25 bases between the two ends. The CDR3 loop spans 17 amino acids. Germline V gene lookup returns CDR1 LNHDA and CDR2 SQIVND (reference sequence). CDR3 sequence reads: CASMRTFNPPLLNVLTF. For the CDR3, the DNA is TGTGCCAGTATGCGAACCTTTAACCCACCCCTTCTCAACGTCCTGACTTTC.